The rows below give T cell receptor beta chains drawn from one sample of a study of blood T cell repertoires in COVID-19. Here immunoSEQ multiplex PCR was the method, and the copy in TCRdb shows in-frame clones only, minus some. The repertoire has under 450,000 clones, about 90% of them found once; the top ten carry under 1.5%. The sample was PBMCs or T cells enriched from blood (not recorded which). The receptors were sampled from a man aged 25-45 years who had recovered from COVID-19. The CDR3 runs from the conserved cysteine through the conserved F or W. A D gene is named only where the DNA matches it firmly. Clone size is given for some rows only: seen once, a few or many times, or a class if the clone is expanded.

cdr3_aa: CASSYSMAGPQETQYF
cdr3_nt: TGTGCCAGCAGTTACTCTATGGCAGGGCCTCAAGAGACCCAGTACTTC
clone_size: -
v_call: TRBV6-5
j_call: TRBJ2-5
d_call: -

cdr3_aa: CASSPAGRSSPLHF
cdr3_nt: TGTGCCAGCAGTCCCGCGGGGCGAAGTTCACCCCTCCACTTT
clone_size: -
v_call: TRBV27
j_call: TRBJ1-6
d_call: -

cdr3_aa: CASSYRDRRNQPQHF
cdr3_nt: TGTGCCAGCAGTTACCGGGATAGGCGCAATCAGCCCCAGCATTTT
clone_size: -
v_call: TRBV6-2/TRBV6-3
j_call: TRBJ1-5
d_call: -

cdr3_aa: CASSDGTSVVADTQYF
cdr3_nt: TGCGCCAGCAGCGACGGGACTAGCGTGGTTGCAGATACGCAGTATTTT
clone_size: -
v_call: TRBV5-1
j_call: TRBJ2-3
d_call: TRBD2

cdr3_aa: CASASRDRNYGYTF
cdr3_nt: TGTGCCAGCGCCTCCCGCGACAGGAACTATGGCTACACCTTC
clone_size: few
v_call: TRBV27
j_call: TRBJ1-2
d_call: -

cdr3_aa: CASSLTGQYTEAFF
cdr3_nt: TGTGCCAGCAGCTTAACGGGACAGTACACTGAAGCTTTCTTT
clone_size: -
v_call: TRBV11-3
j_call: TRBJ1-1
d_call: TRBD1

cdr3_aa: CASTIRGGSYEQYF
cdr3_nt: TGTGCCAGCACCATAAGGGGAGGGTCCTACGAGCAGTACTTC
clone_size: -
v_call: TRBV2
j_call: TRBJ2-7
d_call: TRBD2

cdr3_aa: CAWNPRGGSTEAFF
cdr3_nt: TGTGCCTGGAACCCCCGGGGGGGATCCACTGAAGCTTTCTTT
clone_size: -
v_call: TRBV30
j_call: TRBJ1-1
d_call: -

cdr3_aa: CASRPGTGAGWDEKLFF
cdr3_nt: TGTGCCAGCAGGCCCGGGACAGGGGCCGGTTGGGATGAAAAACTGTTTTTT
clone_size: -
v_call: TRBV27
j_call: TRBJ1-4
d_call: TRBD1

cdr3_aa: CAWSYSGSQPQHF
cdr3_nt: TGTGCCTGGAGTTACAGCGGGAGTCAGCCCCAGCATTTT
clone_size: -
v_call: TRBV30
j_call: TRBJ1-5
d_call: -

cdr3_aa: CASSLALLLAGGRRETQYF
cdr3_nt: TGTGCCAGCAGCTTAGCCCTTCTCCTAGCGGGGGGGCGTCGAGAGACCCAGTACTTC
clone_size: -
v_call: TRBV7-6
j_call: TRBJ2-5
d_call: TRBD2

cdr3_aa: CASSLSRAGTTDTQYF
cdr3_nt: TGTGCCAGCAGCTTATCCCGTGCGGGGACCACAGATACGCAGTATTTT
clone_size: -
v_call: TRBV7-3
j_call: TRBJ2-3
d_call: -

cdr3_aa: CASSPFTGSNYGYTF
cdr3_nt: TGTGCCAGCAGCCCATTCACAGGATCCAACTATGGCTACACCTTC
clone_size: -
v_call: TRBV6-5
j_call: TRBJ1-2
d_call: -

cdr3_aa: CASSQGTAGETQYF
cdr3_nt: TGTGCCAGCAGCCAAGGGACCGCGGGAGAGACCCAGTACTTC
clone_size: -
v_call: TRBV3-1/TRBV3-2
j_call: TRBJ2-5
d_call: -

cdr3_aa: CASSIRTARGYTF
cdr3_nt: TGTGCCAGTAGTATACGGACAGCTCGTGGCTACACCTTC
clone_size: -
v_call: TRBV19
j_call: TRBJ1-2
d_call: -

cdr3_aa: CASSLWSVREETQYF
cdr3_nt: TGTGCCAGCAGCTTATGGTCGGTCAGGGAAGAGACCCAGTACTTC
clone_size: -
v_call: TRBV7-2
j_call: TRBJ2-5
d_call: -

cdr3_aa: CASSRTSGDAYEQYF
cdr3_nt: TGTGCCAGCAGCAGGACTAGCGGGGACGCCTACGAGCAGTACTTC
clone_size: -
v_call: TRBV5-4
j_call: TRBJ2-7
d_call: TRBD2

cdr3_aa: CASSRGASNQPQHF
cdr3_nt: TGTGCCAGCAGCCGGGGGGCGAGCAATCAGCCCCAGCATTTT
clone_size: -
v_call: TRBV7-9
j_call: TRBJ1-5
d_call: -

cdr3_aa: CATTETSTSYEQYF
cdr3_nt: TGTGCCACCACCGAGACTAGCACCTCATACGAGCAGTACTTC
clone_size: -
v_call: TRBV15
j_call: TRBJ2-7
d_call: TRBD2

cdr3_aa: CASSLGGVDRLEQYF
cdr3_nt: TGTGCCAGCAGCTTGGGCGGGGTTGACCGCCTCGAGCAGTACTTC
clone_size: -
v_call: TRBV5-4
j_call: TRBJ2-7
d_call: -

cdr3_aa: CASRVAGWLTGELFF
cdr3_nt: TGTGCCAGCAGGGTAGCGGGGTGGCTCACCGGGGAGCTGTTTTTT
clone_size: -
v_call: TRBV6-5
j_call: TRBJ2-2
d_call: TRBD2

cdr3_aa: CASSFRWDSVNEKLFF
cdr3_nt: TGCGCCAGCAGCTTTCGTTGGGACAGTGTTAATGAAAAACTGTTTTTT
clone_size: -
v_call: TRBV4-1
j_call: TRBJ1-4
d_call: TRBD1

cdr3_aa: CASSQDPIGAYSNQPQHF
cdr3_nt: TGTGCCAGCAGCCAAGATCCAATTGGGGCTTATAGCAATCAGCCCCAGCATTTT
clone_size: -
v_call: TRBV4-2
j_call: TRBJ1-5
d_call: -

cdr3_aa: CASSIRVNNSPLHF
cdr3_nt: TGTGCCAGCAGCATCAGGGTAAATAATTCACCCCTCCACTTT
clone_size: once
v_call: TRBV14
j_call: TRBJ1-6
d_call: -

cdr3_aa: CASSQWSLNNEQFF
cdr3_nt: TGTGCCAGCAGCCAATGGTCCCTAAACAATGAGCAGTTCTTC
clone_size: -
v_call: TRBV14
j_call: TRBJ2-1
d_call: -

cdr3_aa: CASSRDTSYGYTF
cdr3_nt: TGCGCCAGCAGCAGAGACACCAGCTATGGCTACACCTTC
clone_size: -
v_call: TRBV5-1
j_call: TRBJ1-2
d_call: -

cdr3_aa: CASSPGRDRNSPLHF
cdr3_nt: TGTGCCAGCTCACCCGGACGGGACAGAAATTCACCCCTCCACTTT
clone_size: -
v_call: TRBV18
j_call: TRBJ1-6
d_call: TRBD1

cdr3_aa: CASGGIAGWETQYF
cdr3_nt: TGTGCCAGCGGGGGGATAGCTGGTTGGGAGACCCAGTACTTC
clone_size: -
v_call: TRBV9
j_call: TRBJ2-5
d_call: -

cdr3_aa: CASSTPRTSQETQYF
cdr3_nt: TGTGCCAGCAGCACGCCTCGGACTTCCCAAGAGACCCAGTACTTC
clone_size: once
v_call: TRBV3-1/TRBV3-2
j_call: TRBJ2-5
d_call: -

cdr3_aa: CSASRAGGSTEAFF
cdr3_nt: TGCAGTGCTAGTCGGGCTGGAGGGTCTACTGAAGCTTTCTTT
clone_size: once
v_call: TRBV20-1
j_call: TRBJ1-1
d_call: -

cdr3_aa: CASSPGSEAFF
cdr3_nt: TGTGCCAGCAGCCCCGGGAGTGAAGCTTTCTTT
clone_size: -
v_call: TRBV9
j_call: TRBJ1-1
d_call: -

cdr3_aa: CASSLDLNEKLFF
cdr3_nt: TGTGCCAGCAGCTTAGATCTTAATGAAAAACTGTTTTTT
clone_size: -
v_call: TRBV7-9
j_call: TRBJ1-4
d_call: -

cdr3_aa: CASSYRVVFGVWEPQHF
cdr3_nt: TGTGCCAGCAGTTACAGAGTTGTCTTCGGGGTTTGGGAGCCCCAGCATTTT
clone_size: -
v_call: TRBV6-2/TRBV6-3
j_call: TRBJ1-5
d_call: -

cdr3_aa: CASSPSGGDTEAFF
cdr3_nt: TGTGCCAGCTCACCATCCGGGGGAGACACTGAAGCTTTCTTT
clone_size: -
v_call: TRBV18
j_call: TRBJ1-1
d_call: -

cdr3_aa: CASSPQQGGGYTF
cdr3_nt: TGTGCCAGCAGCCCACAACAGGGCGGAGGCTACACCTTC
clone_size: -
v_call: TRBV7-2
j_call: TRBJ1-2
d_call: -

cdr3_aa: CASNRQVTGDTEAFF
cdr3_nt: TGTGCCAGCAATCGACAGGTCACCGGGGACACTGAAGCTTTCTTT
clone_size: -
v_call: TRBV25-1
j_call: TRBJ1-1
d_call: -

cdr3_aa: CASSLKTGLYEQYF
cdr3_nt: TGTGCCAGCAGTCTCAAGACGGGATTATACGAGCAGTACTTC
clone_size: once
v_call: TRBV27
j_call: TRBJ2-7
d_call: -

cdr3_aa: CATSEGGGNQPQHF
cdr3_nt: TGTGCCACCAGTGAGGGAGGGGGCAATCAGCCCCAGCATTTT
clone_size: -
v_call: TRBV24-1
j_call: TRBJ1-5
d_call: -

cdr3_aa: CASSWKGQKLVVEKLFF
cdr3_nt: TGTGCCAGCAGCTGGAAGGGACAGAAATTAGTAGTTGAAAAACTGTTTTTT
clone_size: -
v_call: TRBV7-9
j_call: TRBJ1-4
d_call: TRBD1

cdr3_aa: CASRRTIPEWTEAFF
cdr3_nt: TGTGCCAGCAGGCGCACGATACCCGAGTGGACTGAAGCTTTCTTT
clone_size: -
v_call: TRBV2
j_call: TRBJ1-1
d_call: -